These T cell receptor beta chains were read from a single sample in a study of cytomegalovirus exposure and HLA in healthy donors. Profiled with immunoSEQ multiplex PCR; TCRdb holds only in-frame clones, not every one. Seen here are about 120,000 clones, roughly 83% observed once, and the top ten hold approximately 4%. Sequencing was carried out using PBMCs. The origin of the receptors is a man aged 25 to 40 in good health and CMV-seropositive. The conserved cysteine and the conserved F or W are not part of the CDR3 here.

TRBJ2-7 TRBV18 ASSQDRVREQY
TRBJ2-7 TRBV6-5 ASSQLAIRPYERY
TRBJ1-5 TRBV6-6 ASSRPGSDQPQH
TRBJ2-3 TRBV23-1 ASSQGLATLVTQY
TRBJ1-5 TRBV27 ASSPRGYSNQPQH
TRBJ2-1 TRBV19 ASSVAGVSYNEQF
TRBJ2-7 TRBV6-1 ASSVTGGGYGQY
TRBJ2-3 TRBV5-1 ASSLGTASTDTQY
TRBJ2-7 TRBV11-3 ASSLEGQGPYEQY
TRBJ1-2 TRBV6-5 ASSLRGVNYGYT
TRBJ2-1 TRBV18 ASSPPPGEYNEQF
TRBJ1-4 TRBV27 ASRTDRGDEKLF
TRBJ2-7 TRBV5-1 ASRGAGASSYEQY
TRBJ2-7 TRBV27 ASSFGGRNEQY
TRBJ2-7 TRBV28 ASSRDRGYEQY
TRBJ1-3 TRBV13 ASSSLPGSGNTIY
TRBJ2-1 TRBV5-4 ASSFSGSSYNEQF
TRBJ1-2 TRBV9 ASSVDAGNYGYT
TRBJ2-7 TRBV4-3 ASSQGARGLTYEQY
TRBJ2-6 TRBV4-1 ASSQDSRLSGANVLT
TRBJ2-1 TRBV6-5 ASSYSIPAVYNEQF
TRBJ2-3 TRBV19 ASTKTSGGADTQY
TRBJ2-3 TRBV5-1 ASSFAGTPTDTQY
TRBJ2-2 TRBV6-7 ASSYQAPKKGTTGELF
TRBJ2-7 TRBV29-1 SVLTGGSIYEQY